The rows below give T cell receptor beta chains drawn from one sample of a study of T-cell reconstitution after alpha-beta-depleted transplantation in children. TCRdb called the PCR reads again in MiXCR, with one record for every CDR3 protein. The sample holds hundreds of thousands of distinct CDR3 sequences, approximately 13% seen once. The source material was PBMCs, mostly from graft donor cells, sampled 360 days after TCRalphabeta/CD19-depleted stem cell transplant. Receptors originate from a male patient under 18 who had a stem cell transplant for acute myeloid leukemia, so the T cells may come from the graft donor. The CDR3 runs from the conserved cysteine through the conserved F or W. Each record gives: clone size, V gene, J gene, D gene, CDR3 DNA, CDR3 protein. The D gene is left open where the match is weak. Where a row states a size, it is once, few, many or the class of an expanded clone; other rows omit it.

abundance: many
v_gene: TRBV28
j_gene: TRBJ2-7
d_gene: NA
CDR3nt: TGTGCCAGCAGTTTCCCACTTGGGTTGACCTACGAGCAGTACTTC
CDR3aa: CASSFPLGLTYEQYF

abundance: few
v_gene: TRBV20-1
j_gene: TRBJ2-7
d_gene: TRBD2
CDR3nt: TGCAGTGCGGATAGCGGGGAGGAGCCCTACGAGCAGTACTTC
CDR3aa: CSADSGEEPYEQYF

abundance: few
v_gene: TRBV5-6
j_gene: TRBJ2-3
d_gene: NA
CDR3nt: TGTGCCAGCAGCTTCATTTTGGAGGAGGCGCAGTATTTT
CDR3aa: CASSFILEEAQYF

abundance: NA
v_gene: TRBV14
j_gene: TRBJ1-1
d_gene: NA
CDR3nt: TGTGCCAGCAGCCAGCACCTTGGCACTGAAGCTTTCTTT
CDR3aa: CASSQHLGTEAFF

abundance: few
v_gene: TRBV20-1
j_gene: TRBJ2-1
d_gene: NA
CDR3nt: TGCAGTGCTCGGGACTTCTCCAGCTCCTACAATGAGCAGTTCTTC
CDR3aa: CSARDFSSSYNEQFF

abundance: few
v_gene: TRBV6-5
j_gene: TRBJ2-3
d_gene: NA
CDR3nt: TGTGCCAGCAGTTACTCGATCATTCCAGATACGCAGTATTTT
CDR3aa: CASSYSIIPDTQYF

abundance: few
v_gene: TRBV11-2
j_gene: TRBJ2-1
d_gene: NA
CDR3nt: TGTGCCAGCAGCCCCCGGGGATGGGGGGCTATACACGGTGAGCAGTTCTTC
CDR3aa: CASSPRGWGAIHGEQFF

abundance: many
v_gene: TRBV29-1
j_gene: TRBJ2-3
d_gene: TRBD2
CDR3nt: TGCAGCTGTCGACTAGCGGGGTTCACAGATACGCAGTATTTT
CDR3aa: CSCRLAGFTDTQYF

abundance: few
v_gene: TRBV27
j_gene: TRBJ2-7
d_gene: NA
CDR3nt: TGTGCCAGCTCTTTCAGACGGGGCGGCCCCTACGAGCAGTACTTC
CDR3aa: CASSFRRGGPYEQYF

abundance: many
v_gene: TRBV29-1
j_gene: TRBJ2-5
d_gene: NA
CDR3nt: TGCAGCGTTGATCGGGGGACAGCGGTCTCAGAGACCCAGTACTTC
CDR3aa: CSVDRGTAVSETQYF

abundance: few
v_gene: TRBV9
j_gene: TRBJ2-5
d_gene: NA
CDR3nt: TGTGCCAGCAGCGACCGACAGTCCCAAGAGACCCAGTACTTC
CDR3aa: CASSDRQSQETQYF

abundance: few
v_gene: TRBV30
j_gene: TRBJ2-7
d_gene: TRBD2
CDR3nt: TGTGCCTGGAGTTCGGGACTAGCGGTTTTTAGCTCCTACGAGCAGTACTTC
CDR3aa: CAWSSGLAVFSSYEQYF

abundance: NA
v_gene: TRBV3-1
j_gene: TRBJ2-1
d_gene: TRBD2
CDR3nt: TGTGCCAGCAGCCAACTTATGACTAGCGGGAGTCATGAGCAGTTCTTC
CDR3aa: CASSQLMTSGSHEQFF

abundance: NA
v_gene: TRBV20-1
j_gene: TRBJ2-3
d_gene: TRBD2
CDR3nt: TGCAGACCCGGGACTAGCATATCAGATACGCAGTATTTT
CDR3aa: CRPGTSISDTQYF

abundance: NA
v_gene: TRBV10-2
j_gene: TRBJ2-3
d_gene: NA
CDR3nt: TGCGCCAGCAGTGCCCCTACTAGTTCTAGCACAGATACGCAGTATTTT
CDR3aa: CASSAPTSSSTDTQYF

abundance: NA
v_gene: TRBV7-3
j_gene: TRBJ1-2
d_gene: NA
CDR3nt: TGTGCCAGCAGCCCGTCGGGACCTGGATATGGCTACACCTTC
CDR3aa: CASSPSGPGYGYTF

abundance: NA
v_gene: TRBV28
j_gene: TRBJ1-3
d_gene: NA
CDR3nt: TGTGCCAGCAGTTTATTACCGATCTCTGGAAACACCATATATTTT
CDR3aa: CASSLLPISGNTIYF

abundance: few
v_gene: TRBV7-9
j_gene: TRBJ2-7
d_gene: TRBD2
CDR3nt: TGTGCCAGCAGCTTCCATAGCGGGAGCCCCTACGAGCAGTACTTC
CDR3aa: CASSFHSGSPYEQYF

abundance: NA
v_gene: TRBV7-8
j_gene: TRBJ2-1
d_gene: NA
CDR3nt: TGTGCCAGCAGCTCTGGAGGGGGTGAGCAGTTCTTC
CDR3aa: CASSSGGGEQFF

abundance: NA
v_gene: TRBV7-8
j_gene: TRBJ2-1
d_gene: TRBD2
CDR3nt: TGTGCCAGCAGACGACTAGCGGGAGTACACAATGAGCAGTTCTTC
CDR3aa: CASRRLAGVHNEQFF

abundance: few
v_gene: TRBV20-1
j_gene: TRBJ2-7
d_gene: NA
CDR3nt: TGCAGTGCTAGTCGGGAGAACTCCTACGAGCAGTACTTC
CDR3aa: CSASRENSYEQYF

abundance: few
v_gene: TRBV25-1
j_gene: TRBJ2-5
d_gene: NA
CDR3nt: TGTGCCAGCAGCCCCGCGGCTGCGGGAAGGCGGGAGACCCAGTACTTC
CDR3aa: CASSPAAAGRRETQYF

abundance: NA
v_gene: TRBV18
j_gene: TRBJ2-6
d_gene: TRBD1
CDR3nt: TGTGCCAGCTCACCATGGGACAGGAGCTCTGGGGCCAACGTCCTGACTTTC
CDR3aa: CASSPWDRSSGANVLTF

abundance: NA
v_gene: TRBV7-3
j_gene: TRBJ2-3
d_gene: NA
CDR3nt: TGTGCCAGCAGCTTCGTTCGGCAAGATACGCAGTATTTT
CDR3aa: CASSFVRQDTQYF

abundance: many
v_gene: TRBV7-2
j_gene: TRBJ2-3
d_gene: NA
CDR3nt: TGTGCCAGCAGCCCTTACATCGGGACGGCTAGCACAGATACGCAGTATTTT
CDR3aa: CASSPYIGTASTDTQYF

abundance: NA
v_gene: TRBV7-2
j_gene: TRBJ2-1
d_gene: TRBD2
CDR3nt: TGTGCCAGCAGCTTTCTAGCGGGAGCCTACAATGAGCAGTTCTTC
CDR3aa: CASSFLAGAYNEQFF

abundance: NA
v_gene: TRBV28
j_gene: TRBJ2-7
d_gene: NA
CDR3nt: TGTGCCAGCAGCCACGGAGGGACAACTGCCTACGAGCAGTACTTC
CDR3aa: CASSHGGTTAYEQYF

abundance: few
v_gene: TRBV20-1
j_gene: TRBJ2-1
d_gene: TRBD2
CDR3nt: TGCAGTGCCACCCTAGCGGGATCATACAATGAGCAGTTCTTC
CDR3aa: CSATLAGSYNEQFF

abundance: many
v_gene: TRBV11-1
j_gene: TRBJ2-1
d_gene: TRBD2
CDR3nt: TGTGCCAGCAGCATCAGGACTAGCGGGAGAATCGTTAAAAATGAGCAGTTCTTC
CDR3aa: CASSIRTSGRIVKNEQFF

abundance: many
v_gene: TRBV12-3/TRBV12-4
j_gene: TRBJ1-1
d_gene: TRBD1
CDR3nt: TGTGCCAGCAGTTTAGGGGGGACGCAGGGGGGCCTGAACACTGAAGCTTTCTTT
CDR3aa: CASSLGGTQGGLNTEAFF

abundance: NA
v_gene: TRBV5-1
j_gene: TRBJ1-2
d_gene: TRBD1
CDR3nt: TGCGCCAGCAGCTTGGATAGGGGGCTGAGATTGTATGGCTACACCTTC
CDR3aa: CASSLDRGLRLYGYTF

abundance: NA
v_gene: TRBV11-2
j_gene: TRBJ2-4
d_gene: TRBD2
CDR3nt: TGTGCCAGCAGCTTAGATAAAAGCTCGAGACTAGCGGGGTTCAAAAACATTCAGTACTTC
CDR3aa: CASSLDKSSRLAGFKNIQYF

abundance: few
v_gene: TRBV7-2
j_gene: TRBJ2-3
d_gene: NA
CDR3nt: TGTGCCAGCAGCTTGCCGGGACTGACAGATACGCAGTATTTT
CDR3aa: CASSLPGLTDTQYF

abundance: many
v_gene: TRBV10-3
j_gene: TRBJ2-7
d_gene: TRBD2
CDR3nt: TGTGCCATCAGTGTTCTAGCGGGATACTACGAGCAGTACTTC
CDR3aa: CAISVLAGYYEQYF

abundance: few
v_gene: TRBV5-1
j_gene: TRBJ2-3
d_gene: NA
CDR3nt: TGCGCCAGCAGCTTGGGAGTCCGAGGGTATGGGGCAGATACGCAGTATTTT
CDR3aa: CASSLGVRGYGADTQYF

abundance: NA
v_gene: TRBV24-1
j_gene: TRBJ2-2
d_gene: NA
CDR3nt: TGTGCCACCAGTGATCTCCGCTTGACCGGGGAGCTGTTTTTT
CDR3aa: CATSDLRLTGELFF

abundance: many
v_gene: TRBV29-1
j_gene: TRBJ2-2
d_gene: NA
CDR3nt: TGCAGCGTTGGGACACTCAACACCGGGGAGCTGTTTTTT
CDR3aa: CSVGTLNTGELFF

abundance: many
v_gene: TRBV20-1
j_gene: TRBJ2-1
d_gene: NA
CDR3nt: TGCAGTGCTAGAGGAGGAGGGCGATCCTACAATGAGCAGTTCTTC
CDR3aa: CSARGGGRSYNEQFF

abundance: NA
v_gene: TRBV7-2
j_gene: TRBJ2-5
d_gene: NA
CDR3nt: TGTGCCAGCAGCTTCACGGGGTGGGAGACCCAGTACTTC
CDR3aa: CASSFTGWETQYF

abundance: few
v_gene: TRBV20-1
j_gene: TRBJ2-5
d_gene: NA
CDR3nt: TGCAGTGCTCGGAGTAAGGGTCGGGAGACCCAGTACTTC
CDR3aa: CSARSKGRETQYF

abundance: few
v_gene: TRBV24-1
j_gene: TRBJ2-1
d_gene: NA
CDR3nt: TGTGCCACCAGGAATCGACAGAACAATGAGCAGTTCTTC
CDR3aa: CATRNRQNNEQFF

abundance: NA
v_gene: TRBV6-5
j_gene: TRBJ2-1
d_gene: TRBD2
CDR3nt: TGTGCCAGCAGACTAGCGGGAAAAATCAATGAGCAGTTCTTC
CDR3aa: CASRLAGKINEQFF

abundance: NA
v_gene: TRBV20-1
j_gene: TRBJ2-2
d_gene: NA
CDR3nt: TGCAGTGCTAGGGGGACCGGGGAAACCACCGGGGAGCTGTTTTTT
CDR3aa: CSARGTGETTGELFF

abundance: NA
v_gene: TRBV11-2
j_gene: TRBJ2-7
d_gene: TRBD2
CDR3nt: TGTGCCAGCTTCCTCCCGACTAGCGGGAGGGCAAGCTCCTACGAGCAGTACTTC
CDR3aa: CASFLPTSGRASSYEQYF

abundance: NA
v_gene: TRBV7-9
j_gene: TRBJ2-2
d_gene: TRBD2
CDR3nt: TGTGCCACGACTAGCGGGAGCCCCGGGGAGCTGTTTTTT
CDR3aa: CATTSGSPGELFF

abundance: many
v_gene: TRBV6-2/TRBV6-3
j_gene: TRBJ2-1
d_gene: NA
CDR3nt: TGTGCCAGCAGTTACAACAATCCAGGACCGAAGCCTAGGTTCTTC
CDR3aa: CASSYNNPGPKPRFF